The source of this T cell receptor (beta chain) is a study of quantifying T cell responses using KT2 cells. Study summary: Reverse transcription used primers in the TCR alpha and beta constant regions. The second PCR was a qPCR stopped at a predetermined fluorescence threshold.

Many counts were recorded for this clonotype. Germline V lookup: CDR1 SGHVS, CDR2 FNYEAQ. The CDR3 spans 16 residues. The V and J ends lost 4 bases and 2 bases respectively, with 15 bases between them. Each cDNA got a UMI-containing oligo ligated at its 3' end. An equimolar mix of RC1.1 and RC1.2 primed the beta chain across TRBC1 and TRBC2. In TCRdb, the UMI-ligation and nested PCR reads were re-called with MiXCR into one record per CDR3 protein. The sample has approximately 50,000 distinct CDR3 sequences, roughly 10% seen once. The V and J genes are TRBV7-6 and TRBJ1-3; tentatively, D is TRBD1 (6 bases). This sequence was found in a human donor. Material: PBMCs spiked with cells of the T cell clone KT2. In nucleotides, the CDR3 is TGTGCCAGCAGCTACACCCCCAGGGGCGCTGGAAACACCATATATTTT. Amino acid sequence: CASSYTPRGAGNTIYF. The full variable domain, in which reference TRBV7-6 and TRBJ1-3 provide the parts outside the CDR3, is GAGVSQSPRYKVTKRGQDVALRCDPISGHVSLYWYRQALGQGPEFLTYFNYEAQQDKSGLPNDRFSAERPEGSISTLTIQRTEQRDSAMYRCASSYTPRGAGNTIYFGEGSWLTVV.